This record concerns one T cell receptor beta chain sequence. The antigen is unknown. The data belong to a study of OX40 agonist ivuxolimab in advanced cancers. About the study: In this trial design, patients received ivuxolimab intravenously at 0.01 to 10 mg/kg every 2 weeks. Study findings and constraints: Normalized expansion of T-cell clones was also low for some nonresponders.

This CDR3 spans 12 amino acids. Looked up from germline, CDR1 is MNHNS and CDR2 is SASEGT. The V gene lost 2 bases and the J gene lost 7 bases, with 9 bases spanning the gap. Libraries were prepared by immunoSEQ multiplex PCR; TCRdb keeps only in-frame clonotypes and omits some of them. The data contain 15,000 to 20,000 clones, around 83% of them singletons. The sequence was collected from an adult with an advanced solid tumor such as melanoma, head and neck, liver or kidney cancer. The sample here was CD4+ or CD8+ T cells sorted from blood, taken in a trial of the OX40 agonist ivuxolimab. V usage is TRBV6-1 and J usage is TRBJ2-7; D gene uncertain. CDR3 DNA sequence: TGTGCCAGCAGTGAAACCGCTCGGGAGCAGTACTTC. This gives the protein CASSETAREQYF.